This T cell receptor (beta chain) is from a study of T-cell memory formation after mild COVID-19. This clonotype was observed a few times. Libraries for TCRalpha and TCRbeta carried sample barcodes and unique molecular identifiers via 5'RACE. Via MiXCR, TCRdb re-called the 5' RACE reads, giving one row per CDR3 protein. The sample lists a few hundred thousand distinct CDR3 sequences; roughly an eighth were seen once. Trimming removed 0 bases from V and 3 bases from J; junction bases left unmatched: 2. The CDR3 has 16 residues. From germline, CDR1 is MNHNS and CDR2 SASEGT. The TCR was taken from a man between 18 and 29 years old who had mild COVID-19 (a few samples of this study predate the infection). Cell type and time point are not known. The V and J genes are TRBV6-1 and TRBJ1-3; TRBD1 matches 10 bases. The material sequenced was PBMCs or a T cell subset sorted from them (not recorded which). For the CDR3, the DNA is TGTGCCAGCAGTGAAGCGACAGGGGGCTTTGGAAACACCATATATTTT. It codes for CASSEATGGFGNTIYF.